This T cell receptor beta chain was profiled in a study of PD-1 blockade in mismatch repair-deficient tumors. Clones were read by immunoSEQ multiplex PCR, and TCRdb kept only the in-frame ones, dropping some. Of about 68,000 clones listed, 70% to 80% are singletons. This material consisted of peripheral blood, taken 2 weeks after starting pembrolizumab. The TCR comes from an adult with mismatch repair-deficient cancer.

The DNA for the CDR3 is TGTGCCAGCAGCCATTTTGTCACATCGGGGGCCCAGTACTTC. Residues: CASSHFVTSGAQYF. J is TRBJ2-7 and V is TRBV14; TRBD1 or TRBD2 may be the D gene (6 bases each). The CDR3 loop spans 14 amino acids. CDR1 and CDR2 (germline): SGHDN, FVKESK. The V end was cut by 3 bases, the J end by 10 bases, with 19 bases between.